This T cell receptor beta chain was obtained from a study of T cells in Graves' hyperthyroidism and ophthalmopathy. Amplified TCR beta CDR3 regions derived from RNA transcripts. A set of HTBI primers served as the primers for a first-round RT-PCR of the TCR CDR3. TCRdb independently ran MiXCR on the multiplex PCR reads; one entry per CDR3 protein. The top ten hold roughly 8.3% of the sample, which has hundreds of thousands of distinct CDR3 sequences, about 38% seen once. Graves' hyperthyroidism qualified as stable when ophthalmopathy did not progress within 18 months. Hyperthyroidism in the patients, aged 18 to 65, was newly diagnosed and under 2 months in duration. Exclusion criteria comprised uncontrolled infection, other autoimmune disease, pregnancy or lactation. Trimming pared 4 bases from V and 5 bases from J, leaving 21 bases between. This CDR3 has 16 amino acids. The V gene's germline CDR1 is LGHNA and CDR2 YNFKEQ.

The gene calls are TRBV4-2 and TRBJ2-7; D gene ambiguous. The TCR sequence derives from a young man with Graves' hyperthyroidism. What was sequenced was blood. The CDR3 region has the DNA TGTGCCAGCAGCCCACTTGGGAATGTCGTGTTACACGAGCAGTACTTC. Encoded protein: CASSPLGNVVLHEQYF.